A selection of T cell receptor beta chains follows, all from one sample in a study of T-cell reconstitution after alpha-beta-depleted transplantation in children. MiXCR, run by TCRdb on the PCR reads, gives a single entry per CDR3 protein. The data hold tens of thousands of distinct CDR3 sequences, with about 7.3% observed a single time. The input for sequencing was PBMCs from the stem cell graft donor, taken from the stem cell graft. These receptors all stem from a human donor who donated a stem cell graft to a child with acute lymphoblastic leukemia. CDR3s include the opening cysteine and the closing phenylalanine or tryptophan. The D gene is left open where the match is weak. Only part of the rows carry a size: once, few, many, or a class if the clone is expanded.

V	J	size	D	CDR3	DNA
TRBV7-9	TRBJ1-4	many	.	CASSLAQTAPTNEKLFF	TGTGCCAGCAGCTTAGCCCAGACAGCCCCAACTAATGAAAAACTGTTTTTT
TRBV12-3/TRBV12-4	TRBJ2-5	many	TRBD2	CASSLLAGGKETQYF	TGTGCCAGCAGTTTGTTAGCGGGGGGTAAAGAGACCCAGTACTTC
TRBV6-5	TRBJ1-2	many	.	CASSYSRGEGYGYTF	TGTGCCAGCAGTTACTCGAGAGGGGAAGGCTATGGCTACACCTTC
TRBV27	TRBJ2-1	many	.	CASSFPGPSTHEQFF	TGTGCCAGCAGTTTTCCGGGACCCAGCACCCATGAGCAGTTCTTC
TRBV2	TRBJ2-4	few	.	CASSDAKNIQYF	TGTGCCAGCAGTGACGCCAAAAACATTCAGTACTTC
TRBV6-2/TRBV6-3	TRBJ2-1	many	TRBD1	CASSYRDSNEQFF	TGTGCCAGCAGTTACCGGGACAGCAATGAGCAGTTCTTC
TRBV12-3/TRBV12-4	TRBJ2-5	many	TRBD1	CASSRWTGADQETQYF	TGTGCCAGCAGCCGATGGACAGGGGCTGACCAAGAGACCCAGTACTTC
TRBV29-1	TRBJ2-1	.	TRBD2	CSVGLANEQFF	TGCAGCGTGGGACTAGCCAATGAGCAGTTCTTC
TRBV12-3/TRBV12-4	TRBJ1-2	many	TRBD1	CASSIDRVGLRGYTF	TGTGCCAGCAGTATTGACAGGGTCGGATTGCGTGGCTACACCTTC
TRBV20-1	TRBJ1-6	many	.	CSAIPVDSLHF	TGCAGTGCGATACCTGTAGATAGCCTCCACTTT
TRBV10-3	TRBJ1-1	.	.	CAISESVGVNTEAFF	TGTGCCATCAGTGAGTCGGTAGGAGTGAACACTGAAGCTTTCTTT
TRBV7-9	TRBJ2-7	.	.	CASSRTWYEQYF	TGTGCCAGCAGCCGTACGTGGTACGAGCAGTACTTC
TRBV7-9	TRBJ1-4	few	TRBD1	CASSPGQYQEKLFF	TGTGCCAGCAGCCCGGGACAGTACCAAGAAAAACTGTTTTTT
TRBV14	TRBJ1-4	.	.	CASSQGRIQPGPINEKLFF	TGTGCCAGCAGCCAAGGAAGAATCCAACCGGGACCGATTAATGAAAAACTGTTTTTT
TRBV13	TRBJ2-7	many	.	CASSSSPYNYEQYF	TGTGCCAGCAGCTCCAGTCCGTACAACTACGAGCAGTACTTC
TRBV7-2	TRBJ1-4	many	TRBD1	CASSPGTGDFEKLFF	TGTGCCAGCAGCCCCGGGACAGGAGATTTTGAAAAACTGTTTTTT
TRBV28	TRBJ1-5	many	TRBD1	CASSFSRQGGNQPQHF	TGTGCCAGCAGTTTCAGCCGACAGGGGGGCAATCAGCCCCAGCATTTT
TRBV28	TRBJ2-7	many	.	CASSSTGIQQYF	TGTGCCAGCAGTTCTACAGGGATCCAGCAGTACTTC
TRBV5-6	TRBJ2-7	many	TRBD2	CASSLAFRQGLADDYEQYF	TGTGCCAGCAGCTTGGCCTTCCGACAGGGACTAGCGGACGACTACGAGCAGTACTTC
TRBV7-2	TRBJ1-3	once	.	CASSFLGLGSGNTIYF	TGTGCCAGCAGCTTTCTGGGACTGGGCTCTGGAAACACCATATATTTT
TRBV7-3	TRBJ2-1	few	.	CASSPGGSWSLHEQFF	TGTGCCAGCAGCCCCGGGGGAAGCTGGAGTCTCCATGAGCAGTTCTTC
TRBV7-8	TRBJ2-3	medium-sized	.	CASSLHTDTQYF	TGTGCCAGCAGCTTACACACAGATACGCAGTATTTT
TRBV29-1	TRBJ2-3	many	TRBD2	CSVGEGLASDTQYF	TGCAGCGTTGGAGAGGGACTAGCTTCAGATACGCAGTATTTT
TRBV20-1	TRBJ2-2	many	.	CSAREAGSNTGELFF	TGCAGTGCTAGAGAGGCGGGTTCGAACACCGGGGAGCTGTTTTTT
TRBV20-1	TRBJ2-3	.	.	CSARPLPDTQYF	TGCAGTGCTCGACCATTGCCAGATACGCAGTATTTT
TRBV10-3	TRBJ2-7	many	TRBD2	CAISPGLAGDEQYF	TGTGCCATCAGCCCGGGACTAGCGGGGGACGAGCAGTACTTC
TRBV5-5	TRBJ1-3	many	.	CASSLDLQQSSGNTIYF	TGTGCCAGCAGCTTGGACCTCCAGCAGAGCTCTGGAAACACCATATATTTT
TRBV7-9	TRBJ2-3	many	.	CASGREASTDTQYF	TGTGCCAGCGGACGGGAAGCTAGCACAGATACGCAGTATTTT
TRBV5-1	TRBJ1-1	many	TRBD1	CASSPTGAPTEAFF	TGCGCCAGCAGCCCTACAGGGGCCCCCACTGAAGCTTTCTTT
TRBV20-1	TRBJ1-5	many	TRBD1	CSARSGTGGGQPQHF	TGCAGTGCTAGGTCCGGGACAGGGGGCGGTCAGCCCCAGCATTTT
TRBV6-5	TRBJ1-2	many	.	CAVEGGAGYTF	TGTGCCGTCGAGGGGGGCGCGGGCTACACCTTC
TRBV20-1	TRBJ2-1	many	.	CSASSVRGPAYNEQFF	TGCAGTGCTAGTTCGGTACGGGGGCCGGCTTACAATGAGCAGTTCTTC
TRBV3-1	TRBJ2-7	many	TRBD2	CASTPGSGSSYEQYF	TGTGCCAGCACCCCGGGGAGCGGGAGTTCCTACGAGCAGTACTTC
TRBV6-2/TRBV6-3	TRBJ2-5	few	TRBD2	CASSWGGRETQYF	TGTGCCAGCAGTTGGGGGGGACGAGAGACCCAGTACTTC
TRBV5-1	TRBJ1-5	many	.	CASSLQGSGDQPQHF	TGCGCCAGCAGCTTGCAGGGCTCCGGAGATCAGCCCCAGCATTTT
TRBV4-2	TRBJ1-4	many	.	CASSQDFTGNEKLFF	TGTGCCAGCAGCCAAGATTTTACAGGGAATGAAAAACTGTTTTTT
TRBV12-3/TRBV12-4	TRBJ2-1	many	TRBD1	CASTGTGVHNEQFF	TGTGCCAGCACCGGGACAGGGGTCCACAATGAGCAGTTCTTC
TRBV5-1	TRBJ1-1	many	.	CASSLAGAGWSTEAFF	TGCGCCAGCAGCTTGGCCGGGGCAGGGTGGAGCACTGAAGCTTTCTTT
TRBV12-2	TRBJ2-1	.	.	CASRLAAPTGILQAIGEQFF	TGTGCAAGTCGCTTAGCGGCCCCGACTGGGATACTTCAGGCCATCGGGGAGCAGTTCTTC
TRBV10-3	TRBJ2-7	few	.	CAISERNRAYEQYF	TGTGCCATCAGTGAGCGGAATAGAGCCTACGAGCAGTACTTC